Presented here are 20 T cell receptor beta chains from one specimen sequenced in a study of response to subunit inactivated influenza vaccine. TCRdb re-analysed the RT-PCR reads in MiXCR, keeping a single row per CDR3 protein. This table has 710,000 or so distinct CDR3 sequences, less than 20% appearing once. The sequencing here drew on PBMCs from blood, taken 11 to 12 days after vaccination. These TCRs come from a man aged 45-60 years who received an inactivated influenza vaccine.

The rearrangement joins TRBV29-1 to TRBJ1-1; weak D call: TRBD1 (5 bases). This CDR3 has 14 residues. The V and J ends lost 6 bases and 0 bases respectively, with 14 bases between them. Germline-derived CDR1 and CDR2 are SQVTM and ANQGSEA. The CDR3 spells CSVVSGHLNTEAFF. The CDR3 DNA is TGCAGCGTCGTCTCCGGACACCTGAACACTGAAGCTTTCTTT.

This clonotype turned up a few times. The genes are TRBV5-1 and TRBJ1-5; D remains ambiguous. The V gene's germline CDR1 is SGHRS and CDR2 YFSETQ. The CDR3 has 13 residues. V was pared by 0 bases and J by 6 bases, with 7 bases between. CDR3 protein: CASSLAPSQPQHF. The CDR3 DNA reads as TGCGCCAGCAGCTTGGCCCCCAGTCAGCCCCAGCATTTT.

This clonotype showed up just a few times. This chain uses TRBV10-2 with TRBJ2-5; D unclear. Trimming pared 2 bases from V and 3 bases from J, leaving 10 bases between. From germline, CDR1 is WSHSY and CDR2 SAAADI. This CDR3 comprises 14 residues. For the CDR3, the DNA is TGCGCCAGCAGTGAGATGCGGCGTGAAGAGACCCAGTACTTC. Residues: CASSEMRREETQYF.

This clonotype occurred many times. The gene calls are TRBV6-1 and TRBJ1-2, with 9 bases lining up with TRBD1. The germline CDR1 and CDR2 sequences are MNHNS and SASEGT. This CDR3 region has 16 residues. The V and J ends lost 7 bases and 0 bases, in that order; junction bases with no gene match: 9. The CDR3: CASKAGTGNTNYGYTF. The CDR3 nucleotides read TGTGCCAGCAAGGCCGGGACAGGGAATACTAACTATGGCTACACCTTC.

This clonotype has just a few counts. CDR3 sequence: CASSPRQGGPYEQYF. In DNA form, the CDR3 reads TGTGCCAGCTCACCTAGACAGGGGGGACCCTACGAGCAGTACTTC. The chain has TRBV18 and TRBJ2-7; 9 nucleotides line up with TRBD1. The junction had 5 bases not matched to a gene; V was cut back by 3 bases and J by 2 bases. Germline-derived CDR1 and CDR2 are KGHSH and LQKENI. CDR3 size: 15 residues.

V is TRBV6-2 or TRBV6-3 and J is TRBJ2-2; D may be TRBD1 or TRBD2 (5 bases each). CDR1 MNHEY and CDR2 SVGEGT come from the germline V gene. The CDR3 totals 15 residues. The ends were cut back, 7 bases at V and 0 bases at J, with 12 bases in the middle. The CDR3 coding sequence is TGTGCCAGCACGTCCCAGGGACCGAACACCGGGGAGCTGTTTTTT. Translated, it gives CASTSQGPNTGELFF.

This clonotype was picked up a small number of times. The chain combines TRBV29-1 with TRBJ2-1, with TRBD2 matching 15 bases. The V and J ends lost 6 bases and 10 bases, in that order; junction bases with no gene match: 4. The CDR3 is made up of 13 amino acids. From germline, CDR1 is SQVTM and CDR2 ANQGSEA. This CDR3 reads CSVGLAGGGEQFF. CDR3 DNA sequence: TGCAGCGTGGGACTAGCGGGGGGCGGGGAGCAGTTCTTC.

This clonotype was detected a few times. The chain employs TRBV20-1 and TRBJ2-1; D is uncertain. Looked up from germline, CDR1 is DFQATT and CDR2 is SNEGSKA (reference sequence). Between the trimmed V and J ends, which lost 0 bases and 7 bases, there was a span of 16 bases. The CDR3 contains 15 residues. CDR3 coding DNA: TGCAGTGCTAGAGATCACCGAGCCCTTCCTAATGAGCAGTTCTTC. This codes for CSARDHRALPNEQFF.

This clonotype was seen repeatedly, ten times or more. The rearrangement joins TRBV3-1 to TRBJ2-1; D gene unclear. This CDR3 comprises 17 residues. The germline V and J ends were trimmed by 1 base and 2 bases, with 15 bases remaining between them. Per the germline V gene, CDR1 is LGHDT and CDR2 is YNNKEL (reference sequence). The CDR3 bases are TGTGCCAGCAGCCAAGGGGCGCCTACCATTCCCTACAATGAGCAGTTCTTC. Translating gives CASSQGAPTIPYNEQFF.

The gene calls are TRBV12-3 or TRBV12-4 and TRBJ2-1; D unresolved. The V and J ends lost 4 bases and 8 bases respectively, with 18 bases between them. The CDR3 has 15 residues. The CDR3 DNA reads TGTGCCAGCAGTTGGGATACCATGTTTAGGGATGAGCAGTTCTTC. Encoded protein: CASSWDTMFRDEQFF.

This clonotype occurred many times. V usage is TRBV11-2 and J usage is TRBJ2-3; no clear D gene. Trimming removed 5 bases at V and 2 bases at J, with 11 bases between. From germline, CDR1 is SGHAT and CDR2 FQNNGV. The CDR3 totals 14 residues. CDR3 bases: TGTGCCAGCAGCCTAGGGCAGTTCACAGATACGCAGTATTTT. It yields the protein CASSLGQFTDTQYF.

This clonotype was seen a handful of times. The J gene is TRBJ1-4, the V gene TRBV7-9; 7 positions agree with TRBD1. Per the germline V gene, CDR1 is SEHNR and CDR2 is FQNEAQ (reference sequence). After removal of 4 bases from V and 8 bases from J, the junction contained 16 bases not matched to a gene. The CDR3 has 17 amino acids. The CDR3 nucleotides are TGTGCCAGCAGCTCAACCCCGACAGGGAAAGGTTCCGAAAAACTGTTTTTT. This encodes CASSSTPTGKGSEKLFF.

This clonotype was counted between two and nine times. This rearrangement joins TRBV20-1 to TRBJ2-2, with 10 bases identical to TRBD2. V lost 1 base, J lost 3 bases, and 2 bases stayed unmatched. CDR1 is DFQATT and CDR2 is SNEGSKA in the germline V gene (reference sequence). The CDR3 contains 15 residues. DNA for the CDR3: TGCAGTGCTAGAGTGCTAGCGGGAGACACCGGGGAGCTGTTTTTT. This translates into CSARVLAGDTGELFF.

The chain combines TRBV29-1 with TRBJ2-3; 7 nucleotides line up with TRBD1. The V gene's germline CDR1 is SQVTM and CDR2 ANQGSEA. CDR3 length equals 12 residues. V dropped 8 bases and J dropped 1; count of bases not matched to a gene: 3. Here the CDR3 DNA reads TGCAGCCTCGGACAGGGCACAGATACGCAGTATTTT. Its translation is CSLGQGTDTQYF.

Only a few counts were recorded for this clonotype. The chain is built from TRBV29-1 and TRBJ2-3; TRBD1 agrees at 8 bases. The CDR3 covers 15 residues. V lost 5 bases to trimming and J lost 0 bases; unmatched junction nucleotides: 7. CDR1 and CDR2 (germline): SQVTM, ANQGSEA. The CDR3 spells CSVLGPGGSTDTQYF. CDR3 DNA sequence: TGCAGCGTTTTAGGCCCAGGGGGCAGCACAGATACGCAGTATTTT.

The chain has TRBV4-2 and TRBJ2-2; tentatively, D is TRBD1 or TRBD2 (5 bases each). The germline gives CDR1 LGHNA, CDR2 YNFKEQ. The CDR3 has 15 residues. The V end lost 0 bases, the J end lost 6 bases, and 11 bases lay between the germline ends. CDR3 sequence (DNA): TGTGCCAGCAGCCAAGATCCCGGGGCGCCCGGGGAGCTGTTTTTT. Its protein is CASSQDPGAPGELFF.

This clonotype occurred many times. CDR3 sequence (DNA): TGTGCCAGCAGCCAAGTTTACGCCGGGGAGCTGTTTTTT. Protein: CASSQVYAGELFF. J is TRBJ2-2 and V is TRBV3-1; no clear D. V was pared by 1 base and J by 6 bases, with 6 bases between. CDR3 length equals 13 residues. Germline CDR1 is LGHDT and CDR2 is YNNKEL (reference sequence).

Only a few counts were recorded for this clonotype. This chain uses TRBV20-1 with TRBJ2-5; 8 bases are a match to TRBD2. Per the germline V gene, CDR1 is DFQATT and CDR2 is SNEGSKA (reference sequence). V gave up 3 bases and J gave up 2 bases; unmatched junction bases: 8. There are 15 residues in the CDR3. The CDR3, as DNA: TGCAGTGCTAGCGGGGGGGCCCTATTACAAGAGACCCAGTACTTC. Encoded protein: CSASGGALLQETQYF.

The chain recombines TRBV28 with TRBJ2-5; perhaps TRBD1 as D (5 bases). V shed 8 bases and J shed 7 bases, with 17 bases lying between them. The CDR3 is 13 residues long. Per germline, CDR1 MDHEN and CDR2 SYDVKM. In nucleotides, the CDR3 is TGTGCCAGCGGTACAGGCCAAATAGGGACCCAGTACTTC. Protein sequence: CASGTGQIGTQYF.

This clonotype was observed a handful of times. The gene calls are TRBV6-5 and TRBJ2-7; possible D gene TRBD2, 5 bases. The CDR3 length is 13 residues. V dropped 4 bases and J dropped 6 bases, with 13 bases sitting between them. Germline loops: CDR1 MNHEY, CDR2 SVGAGI. This CDR3 reads CASSLVYGVEQYF. CDR3 coding DNA: TGTGCCAGCAGTTTGGTATACGGGGTCGAGCAGTACTTC.